The entry that follows covers one T cell receptor (beta chain) sequence. This record comes from a study of blood T cell repertoires in COVID-19. Libraries were prepared by immunoSEQ multiplex PCR; TCRdb keeps only in-frame clonotypes and omits some of them. The sample carries about 130,000 clones, 80% to 90% recorded once. The CDR3 contains 16 residues. In germline, CDR1 is SGDLS, CDR2 YYNGEE. V lost 0 bases and J lost 4; bases outside the gene matches: 6. Categorization into cohorts depended on clinical history that participants reported. Before being deemed recovered, Cohort 3 donors had two negative PCRs, clearance, or symptom resolution.

The sample was PBMCs or T cells enriched from blood (not recorded which). V usage is TRBV9 and J usage is TRBJ1-2, with 10 bases lining up with TRBD1. The clonotype comes from a woman aged 45-65 years who had recovered from COVID-19. The CDR3 DNA follows: TGTGCCAGCAGCGTAGGATTGGGACAGGGGAGCTATGGCTACACCTTC. Its translation is CASSVGLGQGSYGYTF.